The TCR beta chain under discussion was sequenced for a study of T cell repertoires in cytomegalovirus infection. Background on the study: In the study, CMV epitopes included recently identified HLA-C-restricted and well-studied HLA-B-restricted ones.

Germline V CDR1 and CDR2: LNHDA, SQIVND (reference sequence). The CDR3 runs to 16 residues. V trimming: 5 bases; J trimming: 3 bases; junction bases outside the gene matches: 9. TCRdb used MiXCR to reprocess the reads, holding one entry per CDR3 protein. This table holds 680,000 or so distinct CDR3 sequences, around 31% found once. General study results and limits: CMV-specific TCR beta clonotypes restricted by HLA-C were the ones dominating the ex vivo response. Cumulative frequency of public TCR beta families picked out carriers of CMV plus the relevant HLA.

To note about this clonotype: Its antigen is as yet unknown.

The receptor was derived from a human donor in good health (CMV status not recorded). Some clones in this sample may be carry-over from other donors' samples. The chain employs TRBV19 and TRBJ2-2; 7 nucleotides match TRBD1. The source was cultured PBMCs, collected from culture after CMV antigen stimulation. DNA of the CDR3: TGTGCCAGTAGTGACCCCGGGACAGATTACACCGGGGAGCTGTTTTTT. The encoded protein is CASSDPGTDYTGELFF. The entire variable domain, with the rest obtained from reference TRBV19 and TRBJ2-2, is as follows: DGGITQSPKYLFRKEGQNVTLSCEQNLNHDAMYWYRQDPGQGLRLIYYSQIVNDFQKGDIAEGYSVSREKKESFPLTVTSAQKNPTAFYLCASSDPGTDYTGELFFGEGSRLTVL.